This paragraph covers one TCR beta chain sequence. Its specificity is not known. These data are taken from a study of T-cell reconstitution after alpha-beta-depleted transplantation in children. Study-wide findings and caveats: Expanded graft clones numbering several hundred reportedly gave rise to alpha-beta T cells about two months after transplant. At the one-year point after transplant, T-cell counts and TCRbeta diversity were found to come mostly from T cells that had been newly produced. Surviving recipient cells, namely T cells and thymic progenitors, were the source of high day-60 TCRbeta diversity in some patients.

For TCRbeta, the library was prepared with unique molecular identifiers. MiXCR, run by TCRdb on the PCR reads, gives a single entry per CDR3 protein. Of 700,000 to 850,000 distinct CDR3 sequences in the sample, approximately 15% were seen once. The CDR3 length is 15 residues. CDR1 is SGHRS, CDR2 YFSETQ, per germline. Trimming at V came to 4 bases and at J to 0 bases, leaving 4 bases not matched to a gene. The sequencing here drew on PBMCs, mostly from graft donor cells, taken 360 days after TCRalphabeta/CD19-depleted stem cell transplant. This chain links TRBV5-1 with TRBJ2-5; 9 nucleotides agree with TRBD2. This clonotype originated in a male patient younger than 18 who had a stem cell transplant for acute lymphoblastic leukemia, so the T cells may come from the graft donor. For the CDR3, the DNA is TGCGCCAGCAGCAGCGGACTAGCGTACCAAGAGACCCAGTACTTC. Its protein product is CASSSGLAYQETQYF.